This entry lists 29 T cell receptor beta chains sequenced from one sample in a study of vaccination effects on CD4 cells after COVID-19. The protocol was immunoSEQ multiplex PCR, while the TCRdb copy is restricted to in-frame clones and leaves out a portion. Among 42,000 or so clones listed, more than 65% were seen once. Having been cultured for roughly 9 days, the cells underwent CD4+ T cell isolation. Either the BNT162b2 or mRNA-1273 vaccine was given to participants in two doses. Their cognate antigens are unknown. The sequenced sample was CD4+ T cells from PBMCs cultured without peptide, obtained after COVID-19 vaccination. These receptors came from a human donor who received a COVID-19 vaccine.

The gene calls are TRBV18 and TRBJ2-5; the match to TRBD1 covers 9 bases. V lost 3 bases to trimming and J lost 5 bases; unmatched junction nucleotides: 13. The germline CDR1 and CDR2 sequences are KGHSH and LQKENI. The CDR3 is 17 amino acids. CDR3 residues: CASSPRLVTGGTETQYF. In nucleotides, the CDR3 is TGTGCCAGCTCACCCCGGCTCGTGACAGGGGGTACGGAGACCCAGTACTTC.

The genes are TRBV6-5 and TRBJ1-2; 7 positions match TRBD1. The germline CDR1 and CDR2 sequences are MNHEY and SVGAGI. V gave up 8 bases and J gave up 5 bases; unmatched junction bases: 8. CDR3 length equals 13 residues. In DNA form, the CDR3 reads TGTGCCAGCGGGACAGATATGGGTTATGGCTACACCTTC. Its translation: CASGTDMGYGYTF.

V gene TRBV18 combines with J gene TRBJ2-2; TRBD2 matches at 9 bases. The trim removed 4 bases at V and 6 bases at J, leaving 9 bases unmatched. This CDR3 is built from 16 residues. Per the germline V gene, CDR1 is KGHSH and CDR2 is LQKENI. The CDR3 region is CASSLIAGARAGELFF. Written as DNA, the CDR3 is TGTGCCAGCTCACTTATAGCGGGAGCACGGGCCGGGGAGCTGTTTTTT.

This chain links TRBV27 with TRBJ1-6, with D possibly being TRBD1 (6 bases). The germline CDR1 and CDR2 sequences are MNHEY and SMNVEV (reference sequence). This CDR3 comprises 16 residues. Trimming cost V 8 bases and J 9 bases, with 23 bases left between them. CDR3 DNA sequence: TGTGCCAGCGGTCCCCCCTACTCGCAGGGGTTTTCACCCCTCCACTTT. Amino acids: CASGPPYSQGFSPLHF.

This chain uses TRBV18 with TRBJ2-4, with 9 bases matching TRBD2. The germline CDR1 and CDR2 sequences are KGHSH and LQKENI. V lost 2 bases, J lost 9 bases, and 8 bases stayed unmatched. This CDR3 comprises 15 residues. CDR3 bases: TGTGCCAGCTCACCAGGTAGCGGGAGTAGAGGCATTCAGTACTTC. It specifies CASSPGSGSRGIQYF. Based on the CDR3 plus reference TRBV18 and TRBJ2-4, the full variable domain is NAGVMQNPRHLVRRRGQEARLRCSPMKGHSHVYWYRQLPEEGLKFMVYLQKENIIDESGMPKERFSAEFPKEGPSILRIQQVVRGDSAAYFCASSPGSGSRGIQYFGAGTRLSVL.

The genes are TRBV9 and TRBJ1-3; D is ambiguous. This CDR3 is built from 17 residues. Germline lookup yields CDR1 SGDLS and CDR2 YYNGEE. With 0 bases removed from V and 3 bases from J, the gap between germline ends came to 16 bases. CDR3 residues: CASSVGHGVGSGNTIYF. The CDR3 coding sequence is TGTGCCAGCAGCGTAGGGCACGGGGTCGGTAGTGGAAACACCATATATTTT.

This clone occurred once. This chain uses TRBV5-1 with TRBJ1-1; D gene uncertain. The V gene lost 5 bases and the J gene lost 0 bases, with 17 bases spanning the gap. The CDR3 extends over 16 amino acids. In germline, CDR1 is SGHRS, CDR2 YFSETQ. CDR3 sequence: CASSLSSGGMNTEAFF. The CDR3 nucleotides read TGCGCCAGCAGTTTAAGCTCAGGAGGCATGAACACTGAAGCTTTCTTT.

The chain joins TRBV10-3 to TRBJ2-7, with 11 bases fitting TRBD2. CDR1 and CDR2 from the germline V gene are ENHRY and SYGVKD. CDR3 length equals 13 residues. V was clipped by 10 bases and J by 2 bases; unmatched bases: 4. CDR3 DNA: TGTGCCACCGCACTAGCGGGGGCCTACGAGCAGTACTTC. Residues: CATALAGAYEQYF.

The J gene is TRBJ1-3, the V gene TRBV29-1, with a possible D match to TRBD1 (6 bases). The ends were cut back, 5 bases at V and 1 base at J, with 12 bases in the middle. The CDR3 runs 14 residues. Germline V gene lookup returns CDR1 SQVTM and CDR2 ANQGSEA. The CDR3 bases are TGCAGCGTTAAACAGGGTTCTTCTGGAAACACCATATATTTT. Translation: CSVKQGSSGNTIYF.

This chain joins TRBV6-5 and TRBJ1-2; 8 nucleotides align to TRBD1. Trimming took 6 bases from V and 3 from J; bases not matched to a gene: 0. The CDR3 totals 12 residues. CDR1 and CDR2 (germline): MNHEY, SVGAGI. CDR3 protein: CASRTGDYGYTF. DNA of the CDR3: TGTGCCAGCAGGACAGGGGACTATGGCTACACCTTC.

This chain links TRBV21-1 with TRBJ2-7; the table names TRBD1, a call not compared with the DNA. TRBV21-1 is listed as a pseudogene. The CDR3 loop spans 15 amino acids. CDR3 protein: CASSTTWDSTYEQYF. Here the CDR3 DNA reads TGTGCCAGCAGCACAACCTGGGACAGCACCTACGAGCAGTACTTC.

The DNA of the CDR3 is TGTGCCAGCAGTGCTACCGACAGGGTAGGGAATCAGCCCCAGCATTTT. It specifies CASSATDRVGNQPQHF. The V gene is TRBV6-1, the J gene TRBJ1-5; TRBD1 matches 7 bases. Germline V gene sequence: CDR1 MNHNS, CDR2 SASEGT. V lost 4 bases and J lost 4; bases outside the gene matches: 10. CDR3 length equals 16 residues.

The V and J genes are TRBV19 and TRBJ1-1; 9 nucleotides match TRBD1. The CDR3 runs 14 residues. The germline CDR1 and CDR2 sequences are LNHDA and SQIVND (reference sequence). V shed 3 bases and J 12 bases; nucleotides not matched to a gene: 11. CDR3 region: CASSIYPRDRETFF. DNA for the CDR3: TGTGCCAGTAGTATTTACCCAAGGGACAGGGAAACTTTCTTT.

This clone was picked up one time. The chain carries TRBV23-1 and TRBJ2-7, with D possibly called TRBD1 or TRBD2 (5 bases each). TRBV23-1 is marked as an open reading frame, function uncertain. V lost 2 bases to trimming and J lost 3 bases, with 8 bases between them. This CDR3 comprises 13 residues. CDR3 sequence (DNA): TGCGCCAGCAGTCAAGAGGGGAACTACGAGCAGTACTTC. It translates to CASSQEGNYEQYF.

The chain uses TRBV19 and TRBJ2-7; 8 bases match TRBD2. The V and J ends lost 3 bases and 1 base, in that order; junction bases with no gene match: 8. The CDR3 sequence is 16 residues long. CDR1 is LNHDA and CDR2 is SQIVND in the germline V gene (reference sequence). CDR3 bases: TGTGCCAGTAGTATCCAGAGCGGGAGTCCTTCCTACGAGCAGTACTTC. This encodes CASSIQSGSPSYEQYF.

The chain is built from TRBV19 and TRBJ2-7; 7 nucleotides line up with TRBD1. CDR3 length: 14 residues. The V gene end was trimmed by 5 bases and the J gene end by 1 base; junction bases not matched to a gene: 5. Germline loops: CDR1 LNHDA, CDR2 SQIVND (reference sequence). The DNA of the CDR3 is TGTGCCAGTAGTTCTGACAGGGATTCCTACGAGCAGTACTTC. Translation: CASSSDRDSYEQYF. Complete variable domain (other parts from reference TRBV19 and TRBJ2-7): DGGITQSPKYLFRKEGQNVTLSCEQNLNHDAMYWYRQDPGQGLRLIYYSQIVNDFQKGDIAEGYSVSREKKESFPLTVTSAQKNPTAFYLCASSSDRDSYEQYFGPGTRLTVT.

This clone appeared a few times. This chain links TRBV7-8 with TRBJ1-1; D ambiguous. Germline V gene data show CDR1 as SGHVS and CDR2 as FQNEAQ. This CDR3 region has 13 residues. V was pared by 1 base and J by 0 bases, with 3 bases between. The CDR3 nucleotides are TGTGCCAGCAGCTTAGGCATGAACACTGAAGCTTTCTTT. It specifies CASSLGMNTEAFF.

This chain joins TRBV14 and TRBJ2-5, with a possible D match to TRBD2 (5 bases). Trimming shortened V by 0 bases and J by 7 bases, and 6 bases separated the two germline ends. The CDR3 runs 12 residues. CDR1 is SGHDN and CDR2 is FVKESK in the germline V gene. The CDR3 DNA reads as TGTGCCAGCAGCCAAGATCGGGGGACCCAGTACTTC. This sequence encodes CASSQDRGTQYF.

CDR3 region: CASSLEGGLGGYTF. Written as DNA, the CDR3 is TGTGCCAGCAGCTTGGAAGGGGGGCTTGGTGGCTACACCTTC. The chain uses TRBV5-4 and TRBJ1-2; weak D call: TRBD1 (6 bases). Trimming removed 0 bases from V and 7 bases from J, with 13 bases in between. CDR3 length: 14 amino acids. Germline CDR1 and CDR2: SGHNT and YYREEE (reference sequence).

The gene calls are TRBV6-1 and TRBJ2-7; 7 bases line up with TRBD1. The length of the CDR3 is 15 residues. Germline CDR1 and CDR2: MNHNS and SASEGT. V lost 0 bases to trimming and J lost 5 bases; unmatched junction nucleotides: 7. This chain's CDR3 is CASSEAEGTGDEQYF. DNA of the CDR3: TGTGCCAGCAGTGAAGCCGAGGGAACAGGGGACGAGCAGTACTTC.

This chain joins TRBV11-3 and TRBJ1-1; 8 nucleotides line up with TRBD1. This CDR3 contains 14 residues. V lost 7 bases to trimming and J lost 1 base; unmatched junction nucleotides: 5. Germline assignment: CDR1 SGHNT and CDR2 YENEEA. CDR3: CASTQGAGNTEAFF. The CDR3 nucleotides are TGTGCCAGCACCCAGGGGGCAGGGAACACTGAAGCTTTCTTT.

In its sample, this clone was seen a few times. This rearrangement joins TRBV7-8 to TRBJ1-4, with D possibly TRBD1 on 5 matching bases. Germline CDR1 reads SGHVS; CDR2 reads FQNEAQ. The CDR3 extends over 16 amino acids. V was clipped by 2 bases and J by 5 bases, with 15 bases between them. CDR3 DNA: TGTGCCAGCAGCTTACGCAGACAGCTAATGAATGAAAAACTGTTTTTT. Amino acids: CASSLRRQLMNEKLFF.

The DNA for the CDR3 is TGTGCCAGCAGTACACTAGCGGGAAACACCGGGGAGCTGTTTTTT. As protein: CASSTLAGNTGELFF. The chain links TRBV6-5 to TRBJ2-2; 10 bases map to TRBD2. V trimming: 5 bases; J trimming: 2 bases; junction bases outside the gene matches: 2. CDR3 length equals 15 residues. In germline, CDR1 is MNHEY, CDR2 SVGAGI.

The table lists this clone with a few counts. The rearrangement links TRBV7-2 to TRBJ1-1; 8 nucleotides align to TRBD1. Trimming removed 2 bases from V and 5 bases from J; junction bases left unmatched: 1. In germline, CDR1 is SGHTA, CDR2 FQGNSA. The CDR3 length is 13 residues. For the CDR3, the DNA is TGTGCCAGCAGCTTATACAGGGGGACTGAAGCTTTCTTT. It is translated as CASSLYRGTEAFF.

V and J are TRBV4-1 and TRBJ2-3; 7 bases line up with TRBD2. J lost 7 bases, V lost 5 bases, and 12 bases had no gene match. The CDR3 extends over 15 amino acids. Germline V gene data show CDR1 as MGHRA and CDR2 as YSYEKL. CDR3 protein: CASSESGLDRNTQYF. CDR3 in DNA: TGCGCCAGCAGCGAAAGCGGACTAGATCGAAATACGCAGTATTTT.

The chain has TRBV29-1 and TRBJ1-2; TRBD1 matches 7 bases. Germline CDR1 and CDR2: SQVTM and ANQGSEA. V trimming: 4 bases; J trimming: 4 bases; junction bases outside the gene matches: 6. The CDR3 runs 13 residues. The CDR3 here is CSVGVQGSYGYTF. Written as DNA, the CDR3 is TGCAGCGTTGGGGTACAGGGGAGCTATGGCTACACCTTC.

The chain uses TRBV15 and TRBJ2-7, with TRBD1 as a possible D gene (6 bases). The CDR3 has 14 residues. The germline V gene has CDR1 LNHNV and CDR2 YYDKDF (reference sequence). V lost 0 bases to trimming and J lost 3 bases, with 9 bases between them. The CDR3 region has the DNA TGTGCCACCAGCAGAGAGGGGGCCGTCTACGAGCAGTACTTC. It is translated as CATSREGAVYEQYF.

The gene calls are TRBV2 and TRBJ1-3; D remains unclear. CDR1 and CDR2 from the germline V gene are SNHLY and FYNNEI. Trimming removed 3 bases at V and 0 bases at J, with 9 bases between. The CDR3 covers 15 residues. CDR3 protein: CASSEQKLSGNTIYF. For the CDR3, the DNA is TGTGCCAGCAGTGAGCAGAAGCTCTCTGGAAACACCATATATTTT. Full variable domain (rest looked up from reference TRBV2 and TRBJ1-3): EPEVTQTPSHQVTQMGQEVILRCVPISNHLYFYWYRQILGQKVEFLVSFYNNEISEKSEIFDDQFSVERPDGSNFTLKIRSTKLEDSAMYFCASSEQKLSGNTIYFGEGSWLTVV.

In its sample, this clone was seen once. The J gene is TRBJ2-1, the V gene TRBV6-4, with 7 bases that match TRBD2. V dropped 0 bases and J dropped 7; count of bases not matched to a gene: 9. The CDR3 length is 16 residues. Per germline, CDR1 MRHNA and CDR2 SNTAGT. The CDR3 protein is CASSDSGGRRRNEQFF. The CDR3 nucleotides read TGTGCCAGCAGTGACTCGGGAGGGAGGAGAAGGAATGAGCAGTTCTTC.